This TCR beta chain was profiled in a study of blood T cell repertoires in COVID-19. Study summary: Italy, Spain and the United States were the sources of the convalescent and acute COVID-19 samples. The cDNA or gDNA used as material had been derived from T cells, B-cell-depleted T cells, or PBMCs.

Authors' methods: For nucleated cells, counts were estimated from reference gene primer amplification. Sequencing used immunoSEQ multiplex PCR; TCRdb keeps in-frame clones, though not all of them. V, J and clone size were drawn from that table, and D and trimming were deduced from the DNA. The sample lists around 100,000 clones, roughly 81% seen once, with more than 4% in the top ten. Seattle patients were enrolled while actively infected and followed longitudinally. The source is a man older than 75 with COVID-19, enrolled during active disease. Material for sequencing was peripheral blood.

The CDR3 loop reads CASSLKQGGNEQFF. CDR3 DNA sequence: TGTGCCAGCAGCTTAAAACAGGGTGGGAATGAGCAGTTCTTC. The rearrangement uses TRBV7-3 and TRBJ2-1; tentative D call: TRBD1 (6 bases). Trimming removed 1 base from V and 7 bases from J, with 11 bases in between. The CDR3 consists of 14 residues. CDR1 and CDR2 (germline): SGHTA, FQGTGA.